The T cell receptor beta chain described here comes from a study of blood T cell repertoires in COVID-19. Across the whole study: T cells, B-cell-depleted T cells, or PBMCs provided the cDNA or gDNA that served as material.

Self-reported history from a screening survey and questionnaire set each donor's cohort. Comments on this clone: At one of its ends the junction is not consistent with the germline gene, which may arise from a read error.

This CDR3 is 14 amino acids long. CDR1 and CDR2 from the germline V gene are MDHEN and SYDVKM. In the study's own analysis: It was from reference gene primer amplification that nucleated cell counts were estimated. Method: immunoSEQ multiplex PCR; TCRdb's copy keeps in-frame clones and lacks some. That table supplies the V and J calls and clone size; D and trimming were determined from the DNA. The table records 250,000 to 350,000 clones, roughly 91% of them present only once. The receptor was isolated from a woman aged 55-70 years in a cohort exposed to, infected with or recovered from COVID-19 (not recorded which). The gene calls are TRBV28 and TRBJ1-1; 8 bases line up with TRBD1. What was sequenced was PBMCs or T cells enriched from blood (not recorded which). The CDR3 DNA reads TGTGCCAGCAGTCTAACGGCAGGGGGCGCTGGGTCTGGCTTT. Protein: CASSLTAGGAGSGF.